This T cell receptor (beta chain) was observed in a study of tumor-infiltrating lymphocytes in primary liver carcinoma (dated 2017 in TCRdb). Broadly, across the study: Surgical resection was performed in China between 2015 and 2016 on five or six patients with histopathologically diagnosed primary liver carcinoma. The five patients, three men and two women aged 30 to 69 years, had hepatocellular carcinoma (four) or combined HCC and intrahepatic cholangiocarcinoma (one). The five patients had tumors of stage T1-T3 N0M0, with maximum diameters ranging from about 4 to 11 cm. Samples yielded roughly 3.5 to 7.13 million productive TCRbeta reads; read depth did not differ significantly between tissue types. For each liver tumor, the study sampled five regions along with adjacent normal tissue and blood, and applied TCRbeta repertoire sequencing, expression microarrays and whole-exome sequencing. A total of 35 or so specimens from 5 patients underwent TCRbeta repertoire sequencing, comprising some 25 tumor regions, 5 adjacent noncancerous liver tissues and 5 peripheral blood samples. High reproducibility was observed for the technical replicate repertoires, with mean shared-clone rates approximately 0.9 and correlation coefficients above 0.95. Summary of the overall study and its limitations: Because only the TCR beta chain was sequenced and unpaired alpha chains were not captured, true repertoire diversity is likely underestimated. With just a handful of patients in the study, the authors point out that the findings should be validated in a larger study. Repertoire overlap was found to be higher between tumor regions (mean about 36%) than between tumor-adjacent (approximately 17%) or tumor-blood (14%) pairs, consistent with antigen-driven expansion. The top 250 clones made up a significantly larger repertoire fraction in tumors than in blood (p = 0.039). Because the samples were bulk and unsorted, CD4+ and CD8+ T cell repertoires could not be compared.

Details on this clonotype: Its antigen is unknown. Since no conserved phenylalanine or tryptophan closes the CDR3, a read error is the likely cause.

Inclusive of both ends, the CDR3 amounts to 11 amino acids. CDR3 DNA is the only sequence kept; it has 33 bases, read in frame from the first base. The junction shows trimming of 6 bases on V and 10 bases on J, plus 10 bases between the germline ends. From a lookup of the germline V gene, CDR1 and CDR2 are MNHEY and SVGEGT. TRIzol reagent was used to extract blood RNA from unsorted whole blood, while the DNeasy Blood & Tissue kit provided the germline DNA. Patients had chronic HBV infection and were treatment-naive at sampling. Before surgery, approximately 3.8 milliliters of peripheral blood were drawn into K2EDTA tubes. Starting from around 520 ng total RNA, TCRbeta-specific cDNA was produced by reverse transcription with a constant-region primer and ProtoScript II reverse transcriptase. The TCRbeta libraries were prepared through three rounds of nested multiplex PCR following a slightly modified ARM-PCR procedure. Each of the first two PCR rounds ran for 9 to 10 cycles using multiplex TRBV1-TRBV30 forward primers together with a Cbeta reverse primer. A final 25-cycle PCR with Deep VentR polymerase added sample barcodes and Illumina adapters. Before sequencing, amplicons between 200 and 500 bp were purified from gel using a QIAquick gel extraction kit. TCRbeta amplicons were sequenced on an Illumina HiSeq 2500 with 250-bp paired-end reads. The paper's data handling went like this. Quality trimming of reads was performed with Trimmomatic v0.33, and paired reads were merged with FLASH v1.2.11 so that full CDR3 sequences could be recovered. MiGEC v1.2.1b assigned V, D and J germline segments to the rearranged TCRbeta sequences. Clonotype statistics and Shannon-Wiener diversity indices were computed with VDJtools v1.0.0. Except for diversity analysis, only each sample's 250 most abundant clonotypes were used in subsequent analyses to reduce sampling bias. Using fastp trimming at Q25 and MiXCR clonotype assembly, TCRdb reanalyzed the public sequencing data and kept in-frame beta chains. Under each unique CDR3 protein, matching rows form one entry showing the most common genes and DNA. None of the V and J calls come from the authors' own analysis; TCRdb made them. This sample gives 330,000 or so distinct CDR3 sequences in total; about two thirds of them show up just once. 5.5% to 8% of the sample is taken by the ten largest.

The sequencing input was peripheral blood. The rearrangement combines TRBV6-2 or TRBV6-3 with TRBJ2-1, with no D gene named confidently. The TCR comes from a man aged 40-49 years with primary liver carcinoma and hepatitis B virus infection. The CDR3 amino acid sequence is: CASREEIEQFL. The sequenced DNA: TGTGCCAGCAGAGAGGAGATCGAGCAGTTCCTC.